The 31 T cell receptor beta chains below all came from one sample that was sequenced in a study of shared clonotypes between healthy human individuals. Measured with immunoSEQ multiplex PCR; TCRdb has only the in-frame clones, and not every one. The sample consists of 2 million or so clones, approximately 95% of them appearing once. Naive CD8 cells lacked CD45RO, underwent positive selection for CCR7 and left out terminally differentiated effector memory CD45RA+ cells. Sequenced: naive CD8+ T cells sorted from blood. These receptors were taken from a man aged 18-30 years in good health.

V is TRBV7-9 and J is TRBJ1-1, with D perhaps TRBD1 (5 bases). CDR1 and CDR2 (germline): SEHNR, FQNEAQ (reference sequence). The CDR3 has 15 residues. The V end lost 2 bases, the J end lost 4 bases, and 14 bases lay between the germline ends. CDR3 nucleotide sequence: TGTGCCAGCAGCTTATATGTAGGGGCGGGCACTGAAGCTTTCTTT. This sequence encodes CASSLYVGAGTEAFF.

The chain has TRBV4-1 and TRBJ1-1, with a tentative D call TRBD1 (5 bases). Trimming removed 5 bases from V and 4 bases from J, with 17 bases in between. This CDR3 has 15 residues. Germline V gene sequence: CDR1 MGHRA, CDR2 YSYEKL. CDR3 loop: CASSAVLQGSTEAFF. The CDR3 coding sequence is TGCGCCAGCAGCGCCGTGCTCCAGGGAAGCACTGAAGCTTTCTTT.

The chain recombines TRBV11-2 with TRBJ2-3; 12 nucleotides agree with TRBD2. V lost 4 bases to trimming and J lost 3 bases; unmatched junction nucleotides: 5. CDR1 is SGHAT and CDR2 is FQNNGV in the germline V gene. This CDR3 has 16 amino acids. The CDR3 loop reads CASSWGTSGPTDTQYF. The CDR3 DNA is TGTGCCAGCAGCTGGGGGACTAGCGGGCCTACAGATACGCAGTATTTT.

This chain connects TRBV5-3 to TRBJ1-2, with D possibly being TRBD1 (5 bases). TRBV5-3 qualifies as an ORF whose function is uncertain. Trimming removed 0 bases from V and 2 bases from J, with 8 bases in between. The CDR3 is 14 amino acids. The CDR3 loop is CARSLAQGNYGYTF. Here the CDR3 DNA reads TGTGCCAGAAGCTTGGCCCAGGGAAACTATGGCTACACCTTC.

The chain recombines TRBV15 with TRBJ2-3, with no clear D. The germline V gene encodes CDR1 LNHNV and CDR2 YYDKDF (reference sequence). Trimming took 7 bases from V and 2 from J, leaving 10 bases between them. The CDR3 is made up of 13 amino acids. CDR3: CATTWSATDTQYF. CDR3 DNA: TGTGCCACCACATGGAGTGCCACAGATACGCAGTATTTT.

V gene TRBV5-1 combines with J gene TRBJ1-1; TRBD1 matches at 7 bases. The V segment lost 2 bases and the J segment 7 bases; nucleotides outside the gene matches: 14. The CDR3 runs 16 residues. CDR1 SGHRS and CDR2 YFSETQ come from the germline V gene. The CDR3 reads CASSFYRGPADGEAFF. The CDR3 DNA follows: TGCGCCAGCAGCTTTTACAGGGGCCCAGCCGACGGTGAAGCTTTCTTT.

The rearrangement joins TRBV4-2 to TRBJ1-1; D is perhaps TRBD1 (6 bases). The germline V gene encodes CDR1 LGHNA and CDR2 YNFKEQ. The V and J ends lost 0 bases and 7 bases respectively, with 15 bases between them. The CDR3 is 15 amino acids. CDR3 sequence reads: CASSQDRQSTGEAFF. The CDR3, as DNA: TGTGCCAGCAGCCAAGATCGACAGTCGACAGGTGAAGCTTTCTTT.

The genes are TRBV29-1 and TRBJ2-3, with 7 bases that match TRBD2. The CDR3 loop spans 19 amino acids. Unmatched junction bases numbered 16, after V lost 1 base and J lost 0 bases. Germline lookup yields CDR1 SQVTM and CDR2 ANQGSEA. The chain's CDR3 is CSVEAGGPSRLLSTDTQYF. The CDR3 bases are TGCAGCGTTGAAGCGGGAGGACCTAGCAGGCTTTTAAGCACAGATACGCAGTATTTT.

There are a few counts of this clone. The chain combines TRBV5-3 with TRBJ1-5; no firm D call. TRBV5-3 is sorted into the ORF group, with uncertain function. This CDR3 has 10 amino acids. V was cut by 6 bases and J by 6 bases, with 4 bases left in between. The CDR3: CARKGQPQHF. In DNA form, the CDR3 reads TGTGCCAGAAAAGGTCAGCCCCAGCATTTT.

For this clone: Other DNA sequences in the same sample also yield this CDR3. The CDR3 loop reads CASSYGGNQPQHF. The CDR3 DNA follows: TGTGCCAGCAGTTATGGCGGCAATCAGCCCCAGCATTTT. The rearrangement joins TRBV6-5 to TRBJ1-5, with no clear D. V was shortened by 3 bases and J by 2 bases, with 5 bases between the two germline ends. The CDR3 loop spans 13 amino acids. Germline assignment: CDR1 MNHEY and CDR2 SVGAGI.

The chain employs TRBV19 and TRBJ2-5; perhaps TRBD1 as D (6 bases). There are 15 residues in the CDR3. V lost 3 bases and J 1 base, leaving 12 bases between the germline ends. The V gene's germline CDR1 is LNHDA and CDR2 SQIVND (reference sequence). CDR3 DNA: TGTGCCAGTAGTATGATCCGGACAGCCCAAGAGACCCAGTACTTC. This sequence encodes CASSMIRTAQETQYF.

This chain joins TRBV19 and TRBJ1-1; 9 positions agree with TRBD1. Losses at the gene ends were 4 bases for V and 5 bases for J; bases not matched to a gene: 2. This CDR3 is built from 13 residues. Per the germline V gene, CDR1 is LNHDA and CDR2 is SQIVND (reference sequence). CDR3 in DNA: TGTGCCAGTAGTACAGGGACAGGGACTGAAGCTTTCTTT. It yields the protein CASSTGTGTEAFF.

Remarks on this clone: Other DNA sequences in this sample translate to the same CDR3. CDR3 nucleotides: TGTGCCAGCAGCGGCACAGGGGGGTACGAGCAGTACTTC. Protein sequence: CASSGTGGYEQYF. The V call is TRBV9, the J call TRBJ2-7, with 8 bases identical to TRBD1. The V gene's germline CDR1 is SGDLS and CDR2 YYNGEE. The CDR3 runs to 13 residues. J was trimmed by 4 bases and V by 3 bases; bases with no gene match: 3.

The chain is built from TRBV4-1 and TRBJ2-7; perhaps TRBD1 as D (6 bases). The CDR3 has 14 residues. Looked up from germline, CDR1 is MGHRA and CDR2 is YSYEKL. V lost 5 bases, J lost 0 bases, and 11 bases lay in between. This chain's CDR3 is CASSGGQTSYEQYF. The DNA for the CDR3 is TGCGCCAGCAGCGGGGGACAAACCTCCTACGAGCAGTACTTC.

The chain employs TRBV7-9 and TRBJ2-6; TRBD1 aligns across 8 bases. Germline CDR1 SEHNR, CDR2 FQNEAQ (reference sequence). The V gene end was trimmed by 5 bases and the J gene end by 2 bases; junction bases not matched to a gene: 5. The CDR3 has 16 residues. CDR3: CASSPPGGAGANVLTF. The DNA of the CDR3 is TGTGCCAGCAGCCCTCCAGGGGGCGCTGGGGCCAACGTCCTGACTTTC.

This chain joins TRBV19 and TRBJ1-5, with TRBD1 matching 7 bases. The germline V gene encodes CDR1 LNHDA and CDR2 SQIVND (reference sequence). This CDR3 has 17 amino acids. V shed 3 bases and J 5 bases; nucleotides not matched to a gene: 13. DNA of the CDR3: TGTGCCAGTAGTATGGGCGAACGACAGGGTCTTCATCAGCCCCAGCATTTT. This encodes CASSMGERQGLHQPQHF.

The CDR3 region has the DNA TGTGCCTGGAGTTTTAGTGGCGGGAGGGGAGAGACCCAGTACTTC. It codes for CAWSFSGGRGETQYF. V and J are TRBV30 and TRBJ2-5, with 9 bases fitting TRBD2. Germline CDR1 reads GTSNPN; CDR2 reads SVGIG (reference sequence). Losses at the gene ends were 2 bases for V and 4 bases for J; bases not matched to a gene: 8. CDR3 length equals 15 residues.

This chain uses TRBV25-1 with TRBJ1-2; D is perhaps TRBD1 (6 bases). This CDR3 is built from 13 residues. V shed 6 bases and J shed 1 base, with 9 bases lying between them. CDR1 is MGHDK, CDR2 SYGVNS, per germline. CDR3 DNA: TGTGCCAGCAGCGAGGACAGTAACTATGGCTACACCTTC. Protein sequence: CASSEDSNYGYTF.

The CDR3 loop is CASSLNPGTPEAFF. CDR3 DNA sequence: TGTGCCAGCAGCTTAAACCCAGGGACCCCGGAAGCTTTCTTT. The chain uses TRBV7-9 and TRBJ1-1; tentative D call: TRBD1 (5 bases). The ends were cut back, 2 bases at V and 8 bases at J, with 15 bases in the middle. Germline CDR1 SEHNR, CDR2 FQNEAQ (reference sequence). This CDR3 is built from 14 residues.

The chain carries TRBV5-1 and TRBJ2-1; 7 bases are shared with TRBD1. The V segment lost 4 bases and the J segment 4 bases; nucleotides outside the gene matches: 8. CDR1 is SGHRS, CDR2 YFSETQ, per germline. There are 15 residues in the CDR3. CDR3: CASSLTGTDYNEQFF. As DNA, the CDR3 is TGCGCCAGCAGCCTAACCGGGACAGATTACAATGAGCAGTTCTTC. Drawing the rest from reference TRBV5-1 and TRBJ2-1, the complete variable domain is KAGVTQTPRYLIKTRGQQVTLSCSPISGHRSVSWYQQTPGQGLQFLFEYFSETQRNKGNFPGRFSGRQFSNSRSEMNVSTLELGDSALYLCASSLTGTDYNEQFFGPGTRLTVL.

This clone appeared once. CDR3 region: CASSFWVGGGTSGHYEQYF. CDR3 DNA: TGTGCCAGCAGCTTCTGGGTCGGGGGTGGAACTAGCGGCCACTACGAGCAGTACTTC. The rearrangement uses TRBV13 and TRBJ2-7; 8 bases align to TRBD2. This CDR3 is 19 amino acids long. V gave up 3 bases and J gave up 3 bases; unmatched junction bases: 19. Germline-derived CDR1 and CDR2 are PRHDT and FYEKMQ (reference sequence).

CDR3 sequence reads: CSAPFAYEQYF. For the CDR3, the DNA is TGCAGTGCCCCATTCGCCTACGAGCAGTACTTC. V gene TRBV20-1 combines with J gene TRBJ2-7; D unclear. Per germline, CDR1 DFQATT and CDR2 SNEGSKA (reference sequence). Trimming shortened V by 6 bases and J by 2 bases, and 8 bases separated the two germline ends. The CDR3 totals 11 residues.

The CDR3 coding sequence is TGTGCCATCAGTGACCCGGGCTGGAATGAGGGCTACACCTTC. As protein: CAISDPGWNEGYTF. The rearrangement links TRBV10-3 to TRBJ1-2; D not certain. CDR1 and CDR2 (germline): ENHRY, SYGVKD. CDR3 size: 14 residues. V shed 3 bases and J shed 8 bases, with 16 bases lying between them.

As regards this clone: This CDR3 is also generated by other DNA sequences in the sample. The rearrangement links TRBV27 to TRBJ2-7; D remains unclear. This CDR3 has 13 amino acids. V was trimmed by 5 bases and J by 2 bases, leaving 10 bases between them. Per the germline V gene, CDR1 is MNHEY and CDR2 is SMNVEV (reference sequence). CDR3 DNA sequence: TGTGCCAGCAGTCTCCAGGCGGCCTACGAGCAGTACTTC. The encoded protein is CASSLQAAYEQYF.

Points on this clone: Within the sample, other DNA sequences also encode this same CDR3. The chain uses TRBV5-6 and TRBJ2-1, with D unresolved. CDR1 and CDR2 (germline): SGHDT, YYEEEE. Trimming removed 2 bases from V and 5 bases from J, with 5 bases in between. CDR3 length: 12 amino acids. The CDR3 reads CASSFSDNEQFF. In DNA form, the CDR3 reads TGTGCCAGCAGCTTCTCGGACAATGAGCAGTTCTTC.

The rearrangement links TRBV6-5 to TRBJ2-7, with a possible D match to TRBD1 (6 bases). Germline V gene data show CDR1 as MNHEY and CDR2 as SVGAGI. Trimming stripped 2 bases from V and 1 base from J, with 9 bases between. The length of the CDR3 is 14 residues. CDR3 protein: CASSYTQGSYEQYF. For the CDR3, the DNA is TGTGCCAGCAGTTACACACAGGGATCCTACGAGCAGTACTTC.

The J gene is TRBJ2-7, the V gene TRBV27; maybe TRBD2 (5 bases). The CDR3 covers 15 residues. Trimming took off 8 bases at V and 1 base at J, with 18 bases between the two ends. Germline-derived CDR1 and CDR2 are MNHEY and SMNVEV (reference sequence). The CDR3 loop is CASGDMRTSSYEQYF. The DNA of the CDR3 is TGTGCCAGCGGCGACATGAGGACTTCTTCCTACGAGCAGTACTTC.

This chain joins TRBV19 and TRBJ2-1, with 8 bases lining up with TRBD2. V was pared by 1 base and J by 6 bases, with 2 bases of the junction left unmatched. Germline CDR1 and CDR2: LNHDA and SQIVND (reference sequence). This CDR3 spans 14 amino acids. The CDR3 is CASSIVGGANEQFF. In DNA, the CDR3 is TGTGCCAGTAGTATAGTCGGGGGGGCCAATGAGCAGTTCTTC.

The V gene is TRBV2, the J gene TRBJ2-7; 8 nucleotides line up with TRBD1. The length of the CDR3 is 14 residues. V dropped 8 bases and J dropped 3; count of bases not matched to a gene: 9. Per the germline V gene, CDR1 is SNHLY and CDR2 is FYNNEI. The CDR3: CASRSGDRSYEQYF. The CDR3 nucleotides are TGTGCCAGCCGCTCGGGGGACAGGAGCTACGAGCAGTACTTC. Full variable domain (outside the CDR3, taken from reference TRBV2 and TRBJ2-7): EPEVTQTPSHQVTQMGQEVILRCVPISNHLYFYWYRQILGQKVEFLVSFYNNEISEKSEIFDDQFSVERPDGSNFTLKIRSTKLEDSAMYFCASRSGDRSYEQYFGPGTRLTVT.

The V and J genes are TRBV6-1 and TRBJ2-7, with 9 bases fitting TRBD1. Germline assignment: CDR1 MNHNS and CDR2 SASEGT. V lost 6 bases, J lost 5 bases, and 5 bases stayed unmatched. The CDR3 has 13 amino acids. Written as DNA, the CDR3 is TGTGCCAGCAGGGGGACAGGGACCGACGAGCAGTACTTC. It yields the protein CASRGTGTDEQYF.

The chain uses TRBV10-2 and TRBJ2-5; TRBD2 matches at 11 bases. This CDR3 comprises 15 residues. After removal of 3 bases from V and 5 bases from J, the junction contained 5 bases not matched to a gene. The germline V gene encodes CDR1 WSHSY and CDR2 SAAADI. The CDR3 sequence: CASSEVAGGMETQYF. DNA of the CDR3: TGCGCCAGCAGTGAAGTAGCGGGGGGGATGGAGACCCAGTACTTC.